A single sample is the source of the 25 T cell receptor beta chains below, sequenced in a study of T cells after yellow fever vaccination. TCRdb re-derived calls from the 5' RACE reads in MiXCR, one entry per CDR3 protein. The sample has 500,000 to 650,000 distinct CDR3 sequences; about 13% are singletons. The sequenced sample was PBMCs, obtained on the day of the yellow fever booster vaccination. Every receptor here comes from a young man who received the YFV17D yellow fever vaccine.

The V gene is TRBV7-2, the J gene TRBJ2-5; D is unresolved. The germline V gene encodes CDR1 SGHTA and CDR2 FQGNSA. Trimming left V 5 bases short and J 5 bases short, with 15 bases between. CDR3 length: 14 residues. The chain's CDR3 is CASSQRAASETQYF. CDR3 nucleotides: TGTGCCAGCAGCCAAAGGGCAGCAAGCGAGACCCAGTACTTC.

As for this clonotype: This may come from a read error, since a much larger clone is one base off. The gene calls are TRBV11-2 and TRBJ2-1, with a weak D call TRBD2 (6 bases). Germline CDR1 reads SGHAT; CDR2 reads FQNNGV. The CDR3 has 14 amino acids. V was trimmed by 9 bases and J by 7 bases, leaving 19 bases between them. The CDR3 loop is CASQLQEGRNEQFF. DNA for the CDR3: TGTGCCAGTCAGCTACAGGAGGGTAGGAATGAGCAGTTCTTC.

This clonotype was found a few times. The chain is built from TRBV6-2 or TRBV6-3 and TRBJ1-3, with TRBD1 as a possible D gene (6 bases). The CDR3 contains 17 residues. With 6 bases removed from V and 4 bases from J, the gap between germline ends came to 22 bases. Per germline, CDR1 MNHEY and CDR2 SVGEGT. CDR3 protein: CASRGATGGMSGNTIYF. The CDR3 DNA reads TGTGCCAGCAGAGGGGCGACAGGCGGTATGTCGGGAAACACCATATATTTT.

The chain combines TRBV18 with TRBJ2-3, with 7 bases lining up with TRBD1. The V gene end was trimmed by 4 bases and the J gene end by 0 bases; junction bases not matched to a gene: 4. The CDR3 sequence is 15 residues long. CDR1 and CDR2 (germline): KGHSH, LQKENI. The CDR3 region is CASSRNRGSTDTQYF. The CDR3 coding sequence is TGTGCCAGCTCACGCAACAGGGGTAGCACAGATACGCAGTATTTT.

A few counts support this clonotype. The gene calls are TRBV12-3 or TRBV12-4 and TRBJ2-7; unclear D gene. This CDR3 has 14 amino acids. Trimming cost V 8 bases and J 1 base, with 15 bases left between them. CDR3 coding DNA: TGTGCCAGCTCTCGAGGAACCTGGTCCTACGAGCAGTACTTC. This encodes CASSRGTWSYEQYF.

The J gene is TRBJ2-7, the V gene TRBV3-1; D unresolved. V lost 0 bases and J lost 9, with 12 bases in between. Germline CDR1 LGHDT, CDR2 YNNKEL (reference sequence). CDR3 size: 13 residues. The CDR3: CASSQDSVSRQYF. In DNA form, the CDR3 reads TGTGCCAGCAGCCAAGATTCTGTGAGTCGGCAGTACTTC.

The chain has TRBV5-6 and TRBJ2-3, with D perhaps TRBD1 (6 bases). This CDR3 is built from 12 residues. CDR1 SGHDT and CDR2 YYEEEE come from the germline V gene. V gave up 4 bases and J gave up 11 bases, with 14 bases separating them. CDR3 region: CASSPGTIGQYF. CDR3 nucleotides: TGTGCCAGCAGCCCTGGGACAATTGGGCAGTATTTT.

This clonotype was observed a handful of times. J is TRBJ2-2 and V is TRBV20-1, with TRBD2 identical over 10 bases. This CDR3 contains 15 residues. Per the germline V gene, CDR1 is DFQATT and CDR2 is SNEGSKA (reference sequence). Trimming took 5 bases from V and 6 from J; bases not matched to a gene: 9. The CDR3 loop reads CSAPRSGRASGELFF. CDR3 nucleotides: TGCAGTGCTCCGCGGAGCGGGAGGGCCTCCGGGGAGCTGTTTTTT.

In its sample, this clonotype was seen a few times. The rearrangement links TRBV16 to TRBJ2-7, with D unclear. The CDR3 extends over 13 amino acids. CDR1 is KGHSY, CDR2 FQNENV, per germline. Trimming took 6 bases from V and 6 from J, leaving 15 bases between them. The CDR3 sequence: CASRQARSVEQYF. CDR3 nucleotides: TGTGCCAGCAGACAAGCAAGATCTGTCGAGCAGTACTTC.

This clonotype was seen more than once but under ten times. The gene calls are TRBV27 and TRBJ1-1; D uncertain. CDR1 is MNHEY, CDR2 SMNVEV, per germline (reference sequence). The CDR3 is 13 residues long. The V gene lost 5 bases and the J gene lost 1 base, with 8 bases spanning the gap. CDR3 sequence: CASSVWRNTEAFF. The CDR3 bases are TGTGCCAGCAGTGTCTGGAGGAACACTGAAGCTTTCTTT.

This clonotype has only a few counts. J is TRBJ2-5 and V is TRBV19, with a possible D match to TRBD2 (5 bases). The CDR3 is 14 residues long. Between the trimmed V and J ends, which lost 6 bases and 1 base, there was a span of 12 bases. CDR1 is LNHDA, CDR2 SQIVND, per germline (reference sequence). Written as DNA, the CDR3 is TGTGCCAGTAGCCCCCGGGGTATCCAAGAGACCCAGTACTTC. Encoded protein: CASSPRGIQETQYF.

This clonotype was seen a handful of times. J is TRBJ2-3 and V is TRBV20-1; tentative D call: TRBD2 (6 bases). The CDR3 extends over 18 amino acids. V lost 4 bases and J 0 bases, leaving 23 bases between the germline ends. Per germline, CDR1 DFQATT and CDR2 SNEGSKA (reference sequence). The CDR3 spells CSATNRGDSLGSTDTQYF. The CDR3 bases are TGCAGTGCTACCAACAGAGGGGACTCTTTAGGCAGCACAGATACGCAGTATTTT.

This clonotype was seen only a few times. This chain links TRBV29-1 with TRBJ2-6, with D tentatively TRBD1 (6 bases). CDR3 length: 16 amino acids. V was shortened by 4 bases and J by 3 bases, with 16 bases between the two germline ends. Per the germline V gene, CDR1 is SQVTM and CDR2 is ANQGSEA. CDR3 DNA sequence: TGCAGCGTTGCCCGGACAGAGGGTAGTGGGGCCAACGTCCTGACTTTC. It is translated as CSVARTEGSGANVLTF.

In its sample, this clonotype was seen a few times. V gene TRBV7-6 combines with J gene TRBJ2-3; TRBD2 matches at 12 bases. There are 16 residues in the CDR3. Germline V CDR1 and CDR2: SGHVS, FNYEAQ. Unmatched junction bases numbered 9, after V lost 0 bases and J lost 11 bases. Here the CDR3 DNA reads TGTGCCAGCAGCTTAGCACTGACTAGCGGGGGCGACAGGCAGTATTTT. This translates into CASSLALTSGGDRQYF.

This clonotype was found a few times. This chain joins TRBV5-1 and TRBJ2-5; D gene ambiguous. V was clipped by 0 bases and J by 3 bases, with 9 bases between them. Germline CDR1 reads SGHRS; CDR2 reads YFSETQ. The CDR3 is 14 amino acids. The CDR3 sequence: CASSLEAVKETQYF. CDR3 coding DNA: TGCGCCAGCAGCTTGGAGGCAGTAAAAGAGACCCAGTACTTC.

V and J are TRBV6-2 or TRBV6-3 and TRBJ2-7; TRBD2 agrees at 13 bases. J lost 4 bases, V lost 6 bases, and 9 bases had no gene match. CDR1 is MNHEY, CDR2 SVGEGT, per germline. This CDR3 is 16 amino acids long. The CDR3 here is CASRTLGTSGIYEQYF. CDR3 in DNA: TGTGCCAGCAGAACCCTCGGGACTAGCGGGATTTACGAGCAGTACTTC.

This clonotype was detected only a few times. The CDR3, as DNA: TGTGCCAGTAGCCTCCAGGGAGGGGGCATCGGTCAGCCCCAGCATTTT. Its protein product is CASSLQGGGIGQPQHF. V gene TRBV19 combines with J gene TRBJ1-5; 7 bases fit TRBD1. The germline CDR1 and CDR2 sequences are LNHDA and SQIVND (reference sequence). Losses at the gene ends were 6 bases for V and 6 bases for J; bases not matched to a gene: 14. The CDR3 runs 16 residues.

This clonotype was recorded a few times. The chain has TRBV7-2 and TRBJ2-3; 8 nucleotides align to TRBD2. The germline CDR1 and CDR2 sequences are SGHTA and FQGNSA. The J segment lost 2 bases and the V segment lost 1 base, leaving 2 bases of the junction unmatched. This CDR3 contains 15 residues. The CDR3 region is CASSLVGRATDTQYF. In DNA, the CDR3 is TGTGCCAGCAGCTTAGTCGGGAGGGCCACAGATACGCAGTATTTT.

The CDR3 DNA sequence: TGCGCCAGCAGCCCGCTTAGCTCCGGAAAAGAGACCCAGTACTTC. Amino acids: CASSPLSSGKETQYF. V is TRBV5-1 and J is TRBJ2-5; unclear D gene. In germline, CDR1 is SGHRS, CDR2 YFSETQ. The CDR3 has 15 amino acids. Trimming took 4 bases from V and 3 from J, leaving 16 bases between them.

The chain employs TRBV6-2 or TRBV6-3 and TRBJ2-3; weak D call: TRBD1 (6 bases). Trimming took 7 bases from V and 6 from J, leaving 20 bases between them. This CDR3 is 15 amino acids long. Looked up from germline, CDR1 is MNHEY and CDR2 is SVGEGT. The CDR3: CASNRNLQGTDTQYF. The CDR3 coding sequence is TGTGCCAGCAACCGGAACCTACAGGGAACCGATACGCAGTATTTT.

The gene calls are TRBV4-2 and TRBJ2-1, with unresolved D. Per germline, CDR1 LGHNA and CDR2 YNFKEQ. This CDR3 region has 14 residues. Trimming removed 4 bases at V and 8 bases at J, with 15 bases between. CDR3 protein: CASSREASGYEQFF. The CDR3 nucleotides are TGTGCCAGCAGCCGAGAGGCTTCTGGCTATGAGCAGTTCTTC.

This clonotype was seen many times. V and J are TRBV20-1 and TRBJ2-4; no clear D. Trimming cost V 0 bases and J 1 base, with 7 bases left between them. Germline V gene lookup returns CDR1 DFQATT and CDR2 SNEGSKA (reference sequence). The CDR3 runs 14 residues. The CDR3 is CSARDDGAKNIQYF. The CDR3 DNA reads TGCAGTGCTAGAGATGATGGGGCCAAAAACATTCAGTACTTC.

This clonotype was found a few times. The chain joins TRBV20-1 to TRBJ2-4, with no clear D. CDR1 is DFQATT and CDR2 is SNEGSKA in the germline V gene (reference sequence). There are 14 residues in the CDR3. The germline V and J ends were trimmed by 3 bases and 0 bases, with 9 bases remaining between them. The CDR3 bases are TGCAGTGCTAGCGAACAGCTAGCCAAAAACATTCAGTACTTC. Translated, it gives CSASEQLAKNIQYF.

This chain joins TRBV11-2 and TRBJ2-4; the match to TRBD2 covers 11 bases. Germline V CDR1 and CDR2: SGHAT, FQNNGV. V lost 5 bases to trimming and J lost 8 bases; unmatched junction nucleotides: 2. This CDR3 has 13 residues. CDR3 residues: CASSTSGSDIQYF. In DNA, the CDR3 is TGTGCCAGCAGCACTAGCGGGAGTGACATTCAGTACTTC.

Ten or more counts support this clonotype. The chain couples TRBV11-3 to TRBJ2-1, with TRBD2 matching over 11 bases. The CDR3 is 14 residues long. Germline CDR1 SGHNT, CDR2 YENEEA. Germline trimming cut 3 bases from V and 8 bases from J; bases unmatched to any gene: 3. DNA for the CDR3: TGTGCCAGCAGCTTTAGCGGGAGGGTCCATGAGCAGTTCTTC. Its protein is CASSFSGRVHEQFF.